The rows below give T cell receptor beta chains drawn from one sample of a study of blood T cell repertoires in COVID-19. Clones were sequenced by immunoSEQ multiplex PCR, and TCRdb holds only the in-frame ones, with some missing. The table lists 200,000 to 300,000 clones, approximately 83% of them singletons. Material: peripheral blood. The receptor set was obtained from a human donor in a cohort sampled during active COVID-19. Each CDR3 is given with its conserved first and last residue. The D gene is left open where the match is weak. Size is omitted from some rows. Given values are once, few, many or a class for expanded clones.

CDR3aa	CDR3nt	d_gene	v_gene	j_gene	abundance
CASSDREGGEKLFF	TGCGCCAGCAGTGATCGGGAGGGAGGAGAAAAACTGTTTTTT	-	TRBV10-2	TRBJ1-4	few
CASSRGQGGTGELFF	TGTGCTAGCAGCCGCGGACAGGGGGGAACCGGGGAGCTGTTTTTT	TRBD1	TRBV7-7	TRBJ2-2	-
CATVSRGGELFF	TGTGCCACCGTCAGTAGGGGCGGGGAGCTGTTTTTT	-	TRBV6-5	TRBJ2-2	-
CASSLAGTSGRSREQYF	TGTGCCAGCAGTTTAGCCGGGACTAGCGGGAGGTCACGGGAGCAGTACTTC	TRBD2	TRBV27	TRBJ2-7	-
CASSGGQGFNEKLFF	TGTGCCAGCAGCGGGGGACAGGGTTTTAATGAAAAACTGTTTTTT	TRBD1	TRBV6-5	TRBJ1-4	-
CASSSPGQVTYEQYF	TGTGCCAGCAGCTCGCCGGGACAGGTTACCTACGAGCAGTACTTC	TRBD1	TRBV3-1/TRBV3-2	TRBJ2-7	-
CASSLPARGLMNTEAFF	TGTGCCAGCAGCCTCCCCGCCAGGGGGCTTATGAACACTGAAGCTTTCTTT	TRBD1	TRBV28	TRBJ1-1	-
CASSATNMNTEAFF	TGTGCCAGTAGCGCGACAAATATGAACACTGAAGCTTTCTTT	-	TRBV19	TRBJ1-1	medium-sized
CASAGQGVSNTEAFF	TGTGCCAGCGCGGGACAGGGGGTTTCGAACACTGAAGCTTTCTTT	TRBD1	TRBV11-2	TRBJ1-1	-
CASGRQWTYEQYF	TGTGCCAGCGGACGACAGTGGACCTACGAGCAGTACTTC	-	TRBV2	TRBJ2-7	-
CASSPGTGFTGELFF	TGTGCCAGCAGCCCCGGGACAGGGTTTACCGGGGAGCTGTTTTTT	TRBD1	TRBV7-6	TRBJ2-2	-
CAISEWGPRITGELFF	TGTGCCATCAGTGAGTGGGGGCCCCGAATCACCGGGGAGCTGTTTTTT	-	TRBV10-3	TRBJ2-2	many
CATSRDYGQVETEAFF	TGTGCCACCAGCAGAGATTATGGTCAGGTAGAAACTGAAGCTTTCTTT	-	TRBV15	TRBJ1-1	-
CASSPAGRKTEAFF	TGTGCCAGCAGCCCAGCAGGGCGAAAGACTGAAGCTTTCTTT	-	TRBV9	TRBJ1-1	-
CASSLGPRTSGSTDTQYF	TGTGCCAGCAGCTTAGGGCCCCGTACTAGCGGGAGTACAGATACGCAGTATTTT	TRBD2	TRBV7-6	TRBJ2-3	-
CASIKGLQGAKTEAFF	TGTGCCAGCATCAAGGGGTTACAGGGGGCGAAGACTGAAGCTTTCTTT	-	TRBV21-1	TRBJ1-1	few
CAISEVQDRDRETQYF	TGTGCCATCAGTGAAGTCCAGGACAGGGATCGAGAGACCCAGTACTTC	TRBD1	TRBV10-3	TRBJ2-5	once